The T cell receptor (beta chain) described here comes from a study of post-analysis software for immune sequencing data (dated by TCRdb to the mid-2010s). General notes on the study: Recorded disease courses included relapsing-remitting, secondary progressive and progressive-relapsing multiple sclerosis, with some patients lacking subtype annotation. The patient repertoires were compared against roughly 12 previously published healthy control repertoires obtained from donors aged roughly 6 to 28 years. A subset of samples was prepared in parallel using single-end sample barcoding, then pooled and co-amplified after Illumina adapter ligation. Overall results and qualifications from the work: The control group was slightly older than the multiple sclerosis patient group. Strong co-clustering of samples prepared in the same batch was shown by direct clustering with F measure, prompting a batch-effect correction. Significantly higher frequencies in patients than in controls were found for about 5 TRBV segments, including TRBV5-6, TRBV5-1 and TRBV20-1. Significantly lower normalized Chao1 diversity was found in multiple sclerosis patients than in controls, suggesting substantial peripheral T-cell clonal expansion.

Notes on this clonotype: Its antigen target is currently unknown. A read error is possible here, since a much larger clone lies one base away.

To demonstrate the VDJtools post-analysis software, the study profiled TCR beta repertoires from the peripheral blood of approximately twelve young patients with multiple sclerosis. The multiple sclerosis patients were children and adolescents between roughly 6 and 16 years of age. The protocol used for the library was PCR. TCRdb records Illumina HiSeq 2500 as the sequencer. Unique molecular identifiers were incorporated into TCR beta cDNA libraries to reduce PCR and sequencing biases. Approximately 500,000 cDNA molecules were obtained per 1 to 10 million input T cells, so each molecule approximated one T cell. The patient libraries were prepared and sequenced using the same protocol as the earlier healthy control dataset. Within a given batch, samples were prepared together, multiplexed and sequenced on the same HiSeq lane. The authors processed their data as follows. Raw barcoded reads were processed with MIGEC, discarding single-read molecular identifier groups before consensus assembly and CDR3 extraction. Clonotype tables were post-analysed with VDJtools, and diversity was normalized by down-sampling all datasets to the smallest sample size. To correct batch-related cross-sample contamination, repertoire overlap clustering matched CDR3 amino acid sequences but not nucleotide sequences. The raw public reads went through TCRdb reprocessing: fastp at Q25, MiXCR clone calling, in-frame beta chains kept. Duplicate CDR3 protein sequences are folded into a single record with the most common DNA and genes. The authors' filters were not applied to this entry. This sample gives roughly 800,000 distinct CDR3 sequences in total; roughly 29% of them show up just once. Of the sample, around 0.55% is held by the ten largest clones.

The CDR3 runs 12 residues from the cysteine to the phenylalanine. Just CDR3 DNA is preserved here, 36 bases in frame from base 1. V drops 2 bases and J drops 10 bases, leaving 9 bases in between. CDR1 and CDR2 are read off the germline V gene as MNHEY and SVGEGT. Sequencing used blood. The chain joins TRBV6-2 or TRBV6-3 to TRBJ2-1; the D gene lacks a confident call. The receptor comes from a girl under 18 with multiple sclerosis. The DNA sequence is TGTGCCAGCAGTTACACCCCCTACGAGCAGTTCTTC. Its translation reads: CASSYTPYEQFF.